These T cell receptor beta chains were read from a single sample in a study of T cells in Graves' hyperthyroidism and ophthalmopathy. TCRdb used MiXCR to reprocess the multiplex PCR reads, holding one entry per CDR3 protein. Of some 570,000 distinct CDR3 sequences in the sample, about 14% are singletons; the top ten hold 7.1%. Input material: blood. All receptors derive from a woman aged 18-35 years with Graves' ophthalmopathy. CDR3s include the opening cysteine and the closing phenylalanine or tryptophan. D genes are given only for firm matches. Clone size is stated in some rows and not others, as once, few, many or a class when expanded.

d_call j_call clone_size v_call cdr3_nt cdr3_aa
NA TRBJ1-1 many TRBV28 TGTGCCAGCAGTGTCAACAGAGGGCGAAATGAAGCTTTCTTT CASSVNRGRNEAFF
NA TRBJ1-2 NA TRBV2 TGTGCCTTTATCGGCAGCAGCAACTATGGCTACACCTTC CAFIGSSNYGYTF
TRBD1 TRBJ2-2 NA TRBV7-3 TGTGCCAGCAGCTTACGGCGGACAGGGGACACCGGGGAGCTGTTTTTT CASSLRRTGDTGELFF
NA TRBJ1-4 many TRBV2 TGTGCCAGCAGTGATCAGGGCCGGGAAGAAAAACTGTTTTTT CASSDQGREEKLFF
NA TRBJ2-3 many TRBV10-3 TGTGCCATCAGCCAGGGTAGCACAGATACGCAGTATTTT CAISQGSTDTQYF
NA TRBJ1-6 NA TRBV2 TGTGCCAGCAACAGGGCCTATTCACCCCTCCACTTT CASNRAYSPLHF
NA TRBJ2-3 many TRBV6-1 TGTGCCAGCAGGAAAATTCGAGATACGCAGTATTTT CASRKIRDTQYF
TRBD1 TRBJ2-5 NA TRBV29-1 TGCAGCGTCCTGACAGGGGGCCAAGAGACCCAGTACTTC CSVLTGGQETQYF
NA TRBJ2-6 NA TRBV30 TGTGCCTGGAGTTCAGACCTCTCTGGGGCCAACGTCCTGACTTTC CAWSSDLSGANVLTF
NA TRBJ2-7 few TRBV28 TGTGCCAGCAGCCCCGAGCGGAGGCCTCTCTACGAGCAGTACTTC CASSPERRPLYEQYF
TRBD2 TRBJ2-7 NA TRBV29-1 TGCAGCGTTGCCGGGGATAGCGGGAGGGAGAGCTCCTACGAGCAGTACTTC CSVAGDSGRESSYEQYF
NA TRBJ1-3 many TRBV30 TGTGCCTGGAACGCTGGAAACACCATATATTTT CAWNAGNTIYF
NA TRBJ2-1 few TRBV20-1 TGCAGTGCTAGATCCTCCGCCTCAGACTACAATGAGCAGTTCTTC CSARSSASDYNEQFF
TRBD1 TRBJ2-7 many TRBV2 TGTGCAAGATCCGGGACAGCTTCCTACGAGCAGTACTTC CARSGTASYEQYF
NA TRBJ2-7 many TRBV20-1 TGCAGTGCAAAAGACAGGTCCGTTTACGAGCAGTACTTC CSAKDRSVYEQYF
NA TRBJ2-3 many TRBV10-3 TGTGCCATCAGTGAGACGAAGGACAGCACAGATACGCAGTATTTT CAISETKDSTDTQYF
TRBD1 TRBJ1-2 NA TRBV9 TGTGCCAGCACCCAGGGGGCAGACTATGGCTACACCTTC CASTQGADYGYTF
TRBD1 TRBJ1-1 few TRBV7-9 TGTGCCAGCAGCTCCGGGACAGCAGAGGAAGCTTTCTTT CASSSGTAEEAFF
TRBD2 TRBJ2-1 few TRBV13 TGTGCCAGCAGCTTTCTAGCGGGAGTTCGGAATGAGCAGTTCTTC CASSFLAGVRNEQFF
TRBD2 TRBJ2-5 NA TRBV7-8 TGTGCCAGCAGCTTATGGGCTAGCGGGAGGGTTGGAGAGACCCAGTACTTC CASSLWASGRVGETQYF
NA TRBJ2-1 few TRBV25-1 TGTGCCAGCAGTGGGGGGCTTCTATCGGGAGGTTGGCATGAGCAGTTCTTC CASSGGLLSGGWHEQFF
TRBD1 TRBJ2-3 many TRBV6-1 TGTGCCAGCAGTCCGGGACAGGGGCTAGTCAGCACAGATACGCAGTATTTT CASSPGQGLVSTDTQYF
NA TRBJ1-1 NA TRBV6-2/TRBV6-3 TGTGCCAGCAGTTACCGTTGGGCCACTGAAGCTTTCTTT CASSYRWATEAFF
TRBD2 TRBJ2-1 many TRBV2 TGTGCCACCCGGAGCGGGAGACATGAGCAGTTCTTC CATRSGRHEQFF
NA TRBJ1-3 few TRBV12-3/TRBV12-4 TGTGCCAGCAGCACTCTGCGGACTGCTGGAAACACCATATATTTT CASSTLRTAGNTIYF
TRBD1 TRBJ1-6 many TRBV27 TGTGCCAGCAGCTTGGGACAGCCAAATTCACCCCTCCACTTT CASSLGQPNSPLHF
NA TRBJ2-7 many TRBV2 TGTGCCATTCGGGGGCGCCTCTACGAGCAGTACTTC CAIRGRLYEQYF
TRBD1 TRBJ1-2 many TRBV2 TGTGCCAGCGGACAGGGTAGGGGCTACACCTTC CASGQGRGYTF
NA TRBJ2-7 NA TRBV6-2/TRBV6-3 TGTGCCAGCAGCCTCGGGGGAAGTCTGGGGCTCTACGAGCAGTACTTC CASSLGGSLGLYEQYF
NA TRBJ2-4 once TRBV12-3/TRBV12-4 TGTGCCAGCGGTCCCTACAGCGGGCCCAAAAACATTCAGTACTTC CASGPYSGPKNIQYF
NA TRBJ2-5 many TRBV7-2 TGTGCCAGCAGCTCCCAGCGATCCTCCCAAGAGACCCAGTACTTC CASSSQRSSQETQYF
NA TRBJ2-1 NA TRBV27 TGTGCCAGCAGTCCAAAAGGGGTAGGACTAGGGGGGAATGAGCAGTTCTTC CASSPKGVGLGGNEQFF
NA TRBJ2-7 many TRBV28 TGTGCCAGCAGTTTATCCCCTTTAGCAACGGGCGAGCAGTACTTC CASSLSPLATGEQYF
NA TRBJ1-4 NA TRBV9 TGTGCCAGCAGCCTCACGCCTCGGTCAACTAATGAAAAACTGTTTTTT CASSLTPRSTNEKLFF
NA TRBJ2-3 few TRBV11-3 TGTGCCAGCAGCTTAGGAGGGGTTACGCAGTATTTT CASSLGGVTQYF
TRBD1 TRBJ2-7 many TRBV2 TGTGCCAGCAGTCCCCCGGGACAGCGGTACTTC CASSPPGQRYF
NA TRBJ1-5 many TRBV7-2 TGTGCCAGCAGCTCCTGGGACACCGAATTCAATCAGCCCCAGCATTTT CASSSWDTEFNQPQHF
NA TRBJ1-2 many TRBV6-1 TGTGCCACCATGACCGGCCAGGCCTATGGCTACACCTTC CATMTGQAYGYTF
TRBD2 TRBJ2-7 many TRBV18 TGTGCCAGCTCACCACCGGGAGGGAGCTCCTACGAGCAGTACTTC CASSPPGGSSYEQYF
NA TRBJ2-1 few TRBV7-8 TGTGCCAGCAGCCCCCGAGTTCTAGGCAATGAGCAGTTCTTC CASSPRVLGNEQFF
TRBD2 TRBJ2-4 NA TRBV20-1 TGCAGTGCCATCGGCGGAGGGCTAGCGGGAGTAGCCAAAAACATTCAGTACTTC CSAIGGGLAGVAKNIQYF
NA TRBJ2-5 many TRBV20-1 TGCAGTGCTTTCTCGCAGGGGGGGATGGAGACCCAGTACTTC CSAFSQGGMETQYF
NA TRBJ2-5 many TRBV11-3 TGTGCCAGCAGCTTAGATGTGGAGGAGACCCAGTACTTC CASSLDVEETQYF
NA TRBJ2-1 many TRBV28 TGTGCCAGCGACTCCGTGGGGAGACCCTCCTACAATGAGCAGTTCTTC CASDSVGRPSYNEQFF
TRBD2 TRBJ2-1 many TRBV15 TGTGCCACCAGCCATCGGACTAGCGGCCTACTGGGCAATGAGCAGTTCTTC CATSHRTSGLLGNEQFF
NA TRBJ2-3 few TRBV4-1 TGCGCCAGCAGCGATAACCGGGACATCAGCACAGATACGCAGTATTTT CASSDNRDISTDTQYF
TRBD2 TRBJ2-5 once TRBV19 TGTGCCAGTAGCGGGAGGGACCAAGAGACCCAGTACTTC CASSGRDQETQYF
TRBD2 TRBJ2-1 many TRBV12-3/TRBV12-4 TGTGCCAGCAGCGTAGCGGGAGGGCACAATGAGCAGTTCTTC CASSVAGGHNEQFF
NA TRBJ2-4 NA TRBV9 TGTGCCAGCAGCGATGAGAGCGCCAAAAACATTCAGTACTTC CASSDESAKNIQYF
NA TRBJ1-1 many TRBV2 TGTGCCGCATCGAGGGAGGTGAACACTGAAGCTTTCTTT CAASREVNTEAFF
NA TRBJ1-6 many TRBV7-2 TGTGCCAGCAGCATGCTGCCCCCGACCGGGACAACTATCCCACCCCTCCACTTT CASSMLPPTGTTIPPLHF
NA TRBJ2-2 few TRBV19 TGTGCCAGTAGTATACCCAGATGGGGATTGGAGGACACCGGGGAGCTGTTTTTT CASSIPRWGLEDTGELFF
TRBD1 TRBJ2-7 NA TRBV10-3 TGTGCCATCAGTGAAACCGGGACAGGGTTCCATTTAAGTCCCTACGAGCAGTACTTC CAISETGTGFHLSPYEQYF